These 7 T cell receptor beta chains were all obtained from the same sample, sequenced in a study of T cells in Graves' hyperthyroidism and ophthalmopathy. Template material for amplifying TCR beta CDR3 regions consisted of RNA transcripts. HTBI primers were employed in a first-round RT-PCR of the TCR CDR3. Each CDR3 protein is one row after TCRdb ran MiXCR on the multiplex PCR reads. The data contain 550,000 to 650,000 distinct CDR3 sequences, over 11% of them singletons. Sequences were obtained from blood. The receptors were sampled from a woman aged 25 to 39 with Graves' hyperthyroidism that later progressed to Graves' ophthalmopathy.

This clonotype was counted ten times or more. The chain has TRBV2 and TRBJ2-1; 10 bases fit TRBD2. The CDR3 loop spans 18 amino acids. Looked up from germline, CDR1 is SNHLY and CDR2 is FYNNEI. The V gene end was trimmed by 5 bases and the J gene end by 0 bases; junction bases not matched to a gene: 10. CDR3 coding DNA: TGTGCCAGCAGTTACTATCAGCGGGAGGGTGTCTCCTACAATGAGCAGTTCTTC. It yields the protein CASSYYQREGVSYNEQFF.

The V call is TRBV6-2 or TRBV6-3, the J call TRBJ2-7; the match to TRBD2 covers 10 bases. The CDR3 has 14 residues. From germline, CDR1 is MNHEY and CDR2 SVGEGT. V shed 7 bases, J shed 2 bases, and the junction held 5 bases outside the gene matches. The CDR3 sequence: CASKGLAFTYEQYF. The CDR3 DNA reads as TGTGCCAGCAAGGGACTAGCGTTTACCTACGAGCAGTACTTC.

This chain's CDR3 is CSARDRISGSTDTQYF. The CDR3 DNA follows: TGCAGTGCTAGAGATAGGATTAGCGGGAGCACAGATACGCAGTATTTT. The chain carries TRBV20-1 and TRBJ2-3, with 7 bases identical to TRBD2. This CDR3 contains 16 residues. Germline CDR1 is DFQATT and CDR2 is SNEGSKA (reference sequence). The V segment lost 0 bases and the J segment 0 bases; nucleotides outside the gene matches: 6.

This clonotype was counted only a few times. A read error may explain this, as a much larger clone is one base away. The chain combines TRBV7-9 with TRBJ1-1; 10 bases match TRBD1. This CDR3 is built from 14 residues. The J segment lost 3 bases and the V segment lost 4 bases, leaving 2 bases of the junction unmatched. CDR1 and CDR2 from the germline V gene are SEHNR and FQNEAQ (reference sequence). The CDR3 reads CASSSTGGDTEAFF. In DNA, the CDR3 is TGTGCCAGCAGCTCGACAGGGGGCGACACTGAAGCTTTCTTT. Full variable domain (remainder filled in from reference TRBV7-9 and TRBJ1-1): DTGVSQNPRHKITKRGQNVTFRCDPISEHNRLYWYRQTLGQGPEFLTYFQNEAQLEKSRLLSDRFSAERPKGSFSTLEIQRTEQGDSAMYLCASSSTGGDTEAFFGQGTRLTVV.

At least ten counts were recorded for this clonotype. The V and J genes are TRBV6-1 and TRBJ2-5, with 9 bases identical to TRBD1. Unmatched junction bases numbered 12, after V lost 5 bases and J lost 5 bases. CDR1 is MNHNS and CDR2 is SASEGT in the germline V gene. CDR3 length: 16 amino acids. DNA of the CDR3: TGTGCCAGCAGTTTAACGCCGGGACAGGGCGCGGAGACCCAGTACTTC. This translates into CASSLTPGQGAETQYF.

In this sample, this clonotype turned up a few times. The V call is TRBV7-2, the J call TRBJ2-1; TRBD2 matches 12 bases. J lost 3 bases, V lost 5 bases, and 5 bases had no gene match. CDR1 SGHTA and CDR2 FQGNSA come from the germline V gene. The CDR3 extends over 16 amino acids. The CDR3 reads CASSQLAGGFYNEQFF. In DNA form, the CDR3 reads TGTGCCAGCAGCCAACTAGCGGGAGGTTTCTACAATGAGCAGTTCTTC.

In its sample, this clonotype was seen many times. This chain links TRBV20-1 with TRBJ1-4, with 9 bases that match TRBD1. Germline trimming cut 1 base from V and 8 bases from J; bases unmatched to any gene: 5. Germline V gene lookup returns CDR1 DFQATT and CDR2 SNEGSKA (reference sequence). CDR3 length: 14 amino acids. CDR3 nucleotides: TGCAGTGCTAGAGCCGGGACAGGGAACGAAAAACTGTTTTTT. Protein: CSARAGTGNEKLFF.